A single sample gave rise to the 4 T cell receptor beta chains below, sequenced in a study of human T cells and chemical hapten exposure. Within the library, unique molecular identifiers were attached to each individual cDNA molecule. TCRdb ran MiXCR on the reads and lists one entry per CDR3 protein. The sample has about 120,000 distinct CDR3 sequences; about 8.9% are singletons. Total RNA was extracted from unfractionated whole blood. The sample comprised whole blood. The receptors were sampled from a human donor in good health. Some clones in this sample may be carry-over from other donors' samples.

There are many counts of this clonotype. The chain is built from TRBV7-8 and TRBJ2-3; D perhaps matches TRBD1 (5 bases). CDR1 and CDR2 from the germline V gene are SGHVS and FQNEAQ. V lost 1 base and J lost 4, with 18 bases in between. The CDR3 totals 17 residues. The CDR3 protein is CASSLGGLGGLPDTQYF. CDR3 sequence (DNA): TGTGCCAGCAGCTTAGGGGGCCTGGGCGGCCTGCCAGATACGCAGTATTTT. Based on the CDR3 plus reference TRBV7-8 and TRBJ2-3, the full variable domain is GAGVSQSPRYKVAKRGQDVALRCDPISGHVSLFWYQQALGQGPEFLTYFQNEAQLDKSGLPSDRFFAERPEGSVSTLKIQRTQQEDSAVYLCASSLGGLGGLPDTQYFGPGTRLTVL.

This clonotype was seen more than once but under ten times. V gene TRBV7-9 combines with J gene TRBJ2-5; 8 bases line up with TRBD2. Germline CDR1 SEHNR, CDR2 FQNEAQ (reference sequence). The V and J ends lost 2 bases and 4 bases, in that order; junction bases with no gene match: 6. The CDR3 covers 15 residues. Written as DNA, the CDR3 is TGTGCCAGCAGCTTAAGTTCCGGGGGGGGAGAGACCCAGTACTTC. Its protein product is CASSLSSGGGETQYF. The variable domain in full, with the rest retrieved from reference TRBV7-9 and TRBJ2-5, is DTGVSQNPRHKITKRGQNVTFRCDPISEHNRLYWYRQTLGQGPEFLTYFQNEAQLEKSRLLSDRFSAERPKGSFSTLEIQRTEQGDSAMYLCASSLSSGGGETQYFGPGTRLLVL.

V gene TRBV7-3 combines with J gene TRBJ1-3; D unclear. The V gene's germline CDR1 is SGHTA and CDR2 FQGTGA. CDR3 size: 15 residues. V was pared by 5 bases and J by 2 bases, with 13 bases between. DNA of the CDR3: TGTGCCAGCAGCCCCCATTCGGGTCCTGGAAACACCATATATTTT. Translated, it gives CASSPHSGPGNTIYF. Supplemented by reference TRBV7-3 and TRBJ1-3, the full variable domain reads GAGVSQTPSNKVTEKGKYVELRCDPISGHTALYWYRQSLGQGPEFLIYFQGTGAADDSGLPNDRFFAVRPEGSVSTLKIQRTERGDSAVYLCASSPHSGPGNTIYFGEGSWLTVV.

V is TRBV4-3 and J is TRBJ2-6; D remains unclear. Trimming cost V 4 bases and J 2 bases, with 12 bases left between them. Germline values: CDR1 LGHNA, CDR2 YSLEER. The CDR3 extends over 16 amino acids. CDR3 in amino acids: CASSLGPRAGANVLTF. CDR3 sequence (DNA): TGCGCCAGCAGCCTTGGTCCTAGGGCTGGGGCCAACGTCCTGACTTTC.